Following are 19 T cell receptor beta chains from one sample sequenced in a study of Ad26.COV2.S vaccination and SARS-CoV-2 variants. Here immunoSEQ multiplex PCR was the method, and the copy in TCRdb shows in-frame clones only, minus some. The sample includes some 340,000 clones, about 86% of them seen just once. Noted treatment: 15 to 20 received Ad26.COV2.S at low or high dose, single or two shots; a few received placebo; per-sample allocation not given. On day 63 after the first injection, vaccine and placebo recipients gave samples. Material: peripheral blood, obtained in a trial of Ad26.COV2.S vaccine versus placebo. The source is a person aged 18 to 65 who received the Ad26.COV2.S COVID-19 vaccine or a placebo.

The chain combines TRBV9 with TRBJ2-1, with 7 bases fitting TRBD2. The CDR3 runs to 13 residues. With V trimmed by 2 bases and J by 8 bases, 4 bases remained unmatched. Germline V gene data show CDR1 as SGDLS and CDR2 as YYNGEE. The CDR3 reads CASSVGGRDEQFF. The CDR3 region has the DNA TGTGCCAGCAGCGTGGGAGGGAGGGATGAGCAGTTCTTC.

As DNA, the CDR3 is TGTGCCAGCAGCCAAGCAGGGTCAGGGAAGGGGTCACCCCTCCACTTT. Protein: CASSQAGSGKGSPLHF. The V gene is TRBV3-1 (or the pseudogene TRBV3-2), the J gene TRBJ1-6, with D possibly being TRBD1 (5 bases). The germline CDR1 and CDR2 sequences are LGHDT and YNNKEL (reference sequence). Trimming took 1 base from V and 10 from J, leaving 17 bases between them. The CDR3 loop spans 16 amino acids.

In this sample, this clone turned up once. The CDR3 bases are TGTGCCAGCAGCTTATCCGGGGAAGTCTCCGGGGAGCTGTTTTTT. Translated, it gives CASSLSGEVSGELFF. The chain has TRBV7-3 and TRBJ2-2, with D possibly TRBD2 on 5 matching bases. V was clipped by 2 bases and J by 6 bases, with 13 bases between them. This CDR3 is 15 amino acids long. Germline assignment: CDR1 SGHTA and CDR2 FQGTGA.

V usage is TRBV18 and J usage is TRBJ2-1; 8 nucleotides align to TRBD1. CDR3 length: 14 residues. The V gene's germline CDR1 is KGHSH and CDR2 LQKENI. The V segment lost 6 bases and the J segment 4 bases; nucleotides outside the gene matches: 5. CDR3 nucleotide sequence: TGTGCCAGCTCCTCGACAGGGGCTTACAATGAGCAGTTCTTC. Amino acid sequence: CASSSTGAYNEQFF. The whole variable domain, remainder taken from reference TRBV18 and TRBJ2-1, is NAGVMQNPRHLVRRRGQEARLRCSPMKGHSHVYWYRQLPEEGLKFMVYLQKENIIDESGMPKERFSAEFPKEGPSILRIQQVVRGDSAAYFCASSSTGAYNEQFFGPGTRLTVL.

The V gene is TRBV5-1, the J gene TRBJ2-6, with D possibly TRBD1 on 6 matching bases. This CDR3 is built from 15 residues. Germline CDR1 reads SGHRS; CDR2 reads YFSETQ. V lost 8 bases to trimming and J lost 4 bases, with 16 bases between them. CDR3 protein: CASSPGDTGANVLTF. CDR3 nucleotide sequence: TGCGCCAGTAGCCCAGGGGACACCGGGGCCAACGTCCTGACTTTC.

This chain uses TRBV15 with TRBJ2-3; 8 bases are a match to TRBD2. Germline CDR1 LNHNV, CDR2 YYDKDF (reference sequence). The CDR3 sequence is 18 residues long. The junction had 17 bases not matched to a gene; V was cut back by 5 bases and J by 4 bases. The CDR3 sequence: CATSASPIAGTRADTQYF. The DNA of the CDR3 is TGTGCCACCAGCGCATCCCCAATAGCGGGGACCAGAGCAGATACGCAGTATTTT. Together with reference TRBV15 and TRBJ2-3, the CDR3 gives the full variable domain: DAMVIQNPRYQVTQFGKPVTLSCSQTLNHNVMYWYQQKSSQAPKLLFHYYDKDFNNEADTPDNFQSRRPNTSFCFLDIRSPGLGDTAMYLCATSASPIAGTRADTQYFGPGTRLTVL.

This clone occurred once. CDR3 residues: CASSPPGTMNTEAFF. CDR3 in DNA: TGTGCCAGCAGCCCTCCTGGGACAATGAACACTGAAGCTTTCTTT. V gene TRBV5-6 combines with J gene TRBJ1-1; the D gene is possibly TRBD1 (6 bases). Trimming removed 4 bases at V and 0 bases at J, with 13 bases between. CDR3 length: 15 amino acids. In germline, CDR1 is SGHDT, CDR2 YYEEEE.

The chain combines TRBV6-2 or TRBV6-3 with TRBJ1-5, with TRBD1 as a possible D gene (5 bases). Germline CDR1 MNHEY, CDR2 SVGEGT. This CDR3 has 15 amino acids. V was cut by 2 bases and J by 3 bases, with 11 bases left in between. As DNA, the CDR3 is TGTGCCAGCAGTTACCCCAGACAGTTCAATCAGCCCCAGCATTTT. It translates to CASSYPRQFNQPQHF.

The chain has TRBV3-1 (or the pseudogene TRBV3-2) and TRBJ1-2; D gene ambiguous. The germline CDR1 and CDR2 sequences are LGHDT and YNNKEL (reference sequence). This CDR3 contains 11 residues. Trimming left V 4 bases short and J 11 bases short, with 11 bases between. CDR3: CASSRSARYTF. Here the CDR3 DNA reads TGTGCCAGCAGCCGAAGTGCCCGATACACCTTC.

The genes are TRBV13 and TRBJ2-5; D uncertain. V shed 5 bases and J shed 4 bases, with 8 bases lying between them. CDR1 and CDR2 from the germline V gene are PRHDT and FYEKMQ (reference sequence). This CDR3 contains 12 residues. CDR3: CASSLRRETQYF. The CDR3 DNA sequence: TGTGCCAGCAGCCTCCGACGAGAGACCCAGTACTTC.

CDR3 DNA: TGTGCCAGTAGTGTCCGGGACAGAACTAATGAAAAACTGTTTTTT. Its protein product is CASSVRDRTNEKLFF. The chain employs TRBV19 and TRBJ1-4, with 7 positions matching TRBD1. This CDR3 is 15 amino acids long. The V segment lost 5 bases and the J segment 1 base; nucleotides outside the gene matches: 4. Germline V gene sequence: CDR1 LNHDA, CDR2 SQIVND (reference sequence). The variable domain in full, completed from reference TRBV19 and TRBJ1-4, reads DGGITQSPKYLFRKEGQNVTLSCEQNLNHDAMYWYRQDPGQGLRLIYYSQIVNDFQKGDIAEGYSVSREKKESFPLTVTSAQKNPTAFYLCASSVRDRTNEKLFFGSGTQLSVL.

This clone occurred a few times. CDR3 loop: CASSLGSQPQHF. Written as DNA, the CDR3 is TGTGCCAGCAGCCTCGGCAGTCAGCCCCAGCATTTT. The chain is built from TRBV3-1 (or the pseudogene TRBV3-2) and TRBJ1-5; D remains unclear. The CDR3 length is 12 residues. Germline CDR1 and CDR2: LGHDT and YNNKEL (reference sequence). The germline V and J ends were trimmed by 4 bases and 6 bases, with 7 bases remaining between them.

The chain links TRBV29-1 to TRBJ1-1; D gene uncertain. The germline V and J ends were trimmed by 3 bases and 3 bases, with 11 bases remaining between them. CDR1 is SQVTM and CDR2 is ANQGSEA in the germline V gene. This CDR3 is built from 13 residues. This chain's CDR3 is CSVDYRRDTEAFF. CDR3 nucleotides: TGCAGCGTTGACTACCGACGGGACACTGAAGCTTTCTTT. Full variable domain (rest looked up from reference TRBV29-1 and TRBJ1-1): SAVISQKPSRDICQRGTSLTIQCQVDSQVTMMFWYRQQPGQSLTLIATANQGSEATYESGFVIDKFPISRPNLTFSTLTVSNMSPEDSSIYLCSVDYRRDTEAFFGQGTRLTVV.

The chain is built from TRBV16 and TRBJ2-5; D uncertain. CDR3 length: 14 residues. The V gene lost 4 bases and the J gene lost 2 bases, with 11 bases spanning the gap. CDR1 is KGHSY, CDR2 FQNENV, per germline. The DNA of the CDR3 is TGTGCCAGCAGCCTCCGGAAAGGGCAAGAGACCCAGTACTTC. This gives the protein CASSLRKGQETQYF.

The CDR3 DNA reads as TGTGCCAGCAGCTCACAAGACAGGGTCGGAGGAGCTTTCTTT. As protein: CASSSQDRVGGAFF. The rearrangement links TRBV5-6 to TRBJ1-1, with 7 bases identical to TRBD1. The J segment lost 10 bases and the V segment lost 3 bases, leaving 12 bases of the junction unmatched. The germline gives CDR1 SGHDT, CDR2 YYEEEE. The CDR3 is made up of 14 amino acids.

The CDR3 region is CASSMVADTYEQYF. Here the CDR3 DNA reads TGTGCCAGTAGTATGGTAGCAGACACCTACGAGCAGTACTTC. This chain uses TRBV19 with TRBJ2-7; no firm D call. The length of the CDR3 is 14 residues. Trimming took off 3 bases at V and 2 bases at J, with 11 bases between the two ends. Germline CDR1 reads LNHDA; CDR2 reads SQIVND (reference sequence). Combining the CDR3 with reference TRBV19 and TRBJ2-7 gives the whole variable domain DGGITQSPKYLFRKEGQNVTLSCEQNLNHDAMYWYRQDPGQGLRLIYYSQIVNDFQKGDIAEGYSVSREKKESFPLTVTSAQKNPTAFYLCASSMVADTYEQYFGPGTRLTVT.

The chain combines TRBV19 with TRBJ1-1, with a tentative D call TRBD1 (5 bases). CDR3 length equals 12 residues. CDR1 is LNHDA and CDR2 is SQIVND in the germline V gene (reference sequence). V was clipped by 9 bases and J by 3 bases, with 11 bases between them. The CDR3 DNA reads TGTGCCAGCGGGGCGTTGGACACTGAAGCTTTCTTT. It encodes CASGALDTEAFF.

The CDR3 is CASSPSGSPLHF. Written as DNA, the CDR3 is TGTGCCAGCAGTCCTTCGGGGTCACCCCTCCACTTT. The rearrangement joins TRBV27 to TRBJ1-6, with unresolved D. The CDR3 length is 12 residues. The ends were cut back, 5 bases at V and 10 bases at J, with 9 bases in the middle. The germline V gene encodes CDR1 MNHEY and CDR2 SMNVEV (reference sequence).

This chain joins TRBV27 and TRBJ2-7; 7 bases are a match to TRBD1. The V and J ends lost 6 bases and 2 bases, in that order; junction bases with no gene match: 16. Germline CDR1 is MNHEY and CDR2 is SMNVEV (reference sequence). This CDR3 is 17 amino acids long. CDR3 protein: CASRPQGQLFNPYEQYF. CDR3 sequence (DNA): TGTGCCAGCAGACCGCAGGGACAGCTCTTCAACCCCTACGAGCAGTACTTC.